This record looks at one T cell receptor beta chain sequence and its context. CDR3 length: 13 amino acids. V was pared by 5 bases and J by 3 bases, with 2 bases of the junction left unmatched. Germline V gene data show CDR1 as MRHNA and CDR2 as SNTAGT. These data belong to a study of OX40 agonist ivuxolimab in advanced cancers. The assay was immunoSEQ multiplex PCR, and TCRdb's table has in-frame clones only and misses some. This table has about 75,000 clones, 80% to 90% appearing once. The sequence derives from an adult with an advanced solid tumor such as melanoma, head and neck, liver or kidney cancer. The rearrangement uses TRBV6-4 and TRBJ1-2; 8 positions match TRBD1. The sample in question was CD4+ or CD8+ T cells sorted from blood, obtained in a trial of the OX40 agonist ivuxolimab. CDR3 in DNA: TGTGCCAGCAGTCAGGACAGGGACTATGGCTACACCTTC. Protein sequence: CASSQDRDYGYTF.